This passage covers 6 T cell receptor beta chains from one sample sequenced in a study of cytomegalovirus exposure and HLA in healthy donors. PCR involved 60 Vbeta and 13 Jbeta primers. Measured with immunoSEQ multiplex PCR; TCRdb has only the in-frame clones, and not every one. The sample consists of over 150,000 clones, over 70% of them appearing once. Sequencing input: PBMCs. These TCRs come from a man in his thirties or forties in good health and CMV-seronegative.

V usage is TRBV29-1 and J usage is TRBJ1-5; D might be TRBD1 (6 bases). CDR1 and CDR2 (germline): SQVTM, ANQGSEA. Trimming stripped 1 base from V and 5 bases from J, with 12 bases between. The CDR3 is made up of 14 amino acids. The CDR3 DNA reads TGCAGCGTTGAAGGAGGGGGTCAGGATCAGCCCCAGCATTTT. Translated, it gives CSVEGGGQDQPQHF.

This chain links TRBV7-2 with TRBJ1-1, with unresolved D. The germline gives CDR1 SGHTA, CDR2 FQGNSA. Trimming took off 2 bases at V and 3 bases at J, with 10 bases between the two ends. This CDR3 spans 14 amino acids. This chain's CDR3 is CASSLSRVYTEAFF. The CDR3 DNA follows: TGTGCCAGCAGCTTATCTCGGGTTTACACTGAAGCTTTCTTT.

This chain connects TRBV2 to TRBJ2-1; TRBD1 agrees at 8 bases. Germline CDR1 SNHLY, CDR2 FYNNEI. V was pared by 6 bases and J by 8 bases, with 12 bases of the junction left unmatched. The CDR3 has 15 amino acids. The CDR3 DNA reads TGTGCCAGCAGGACGGGCAGGGGGCCGATCGATGAGCAGTTCTTC. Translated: CASRTGRGPIDEQFF.

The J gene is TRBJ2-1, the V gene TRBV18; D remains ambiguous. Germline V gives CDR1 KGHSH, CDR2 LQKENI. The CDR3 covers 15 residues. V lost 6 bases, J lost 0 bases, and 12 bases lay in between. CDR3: CASSIDESSYNEQFF. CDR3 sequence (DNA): TGTGCCAGCTCCATTGATGAGAGCTCCTACAATGAGCAGTTCTTC.

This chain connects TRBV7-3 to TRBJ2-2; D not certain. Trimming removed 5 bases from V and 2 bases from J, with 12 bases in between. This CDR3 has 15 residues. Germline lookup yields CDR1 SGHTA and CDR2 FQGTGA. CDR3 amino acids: CASSPTETNTGELFF. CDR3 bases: TGTGCCAGCAGCCCGACCGAGACAAACACCGGGGAGCTGTTTTTT.

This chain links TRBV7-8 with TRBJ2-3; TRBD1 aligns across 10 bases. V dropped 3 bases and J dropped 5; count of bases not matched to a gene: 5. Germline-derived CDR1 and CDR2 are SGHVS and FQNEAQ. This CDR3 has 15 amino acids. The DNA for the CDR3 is TGTGCCAGCAGCTTGCGGGACAGGGGTGGAGATACGCAGTATTTT. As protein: CASSLRDRGGDTQYF. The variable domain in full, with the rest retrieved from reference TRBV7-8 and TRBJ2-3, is GAGVSQSPRYKVAKRGQDVALRCDPISGHVSLFWYQQALGQGPEFLTYFQNEAQLDKSGLPSDRFFAERPEGSVSTLKIQRTQQEDSAVYLCASSLRDRGGDTQYFGPGTRLTVL.